This TCR beta chain was identified during a study of a mutant IDH1 vaccine in newly diagnosed glioma. At the level of the study: Mean patient age was around 40 years; about 60% were male and around 38% female. General study points: Changes to the top peripheral T cell clonotypes appeared unrelated to pseudoprogression.

Repertoires were generated with immunoSEQ multiplex PCR, while TCRdb's copy carries only in-frame clones and drops some. This sample carries 50,000 or so clones, 90% to 95% of them seen once, and the ten largest clones take over 2%. Described time point: week 11, during vaccination. Vaccine doses each comprised 300 ug of mutant IDH1 20-mer peptide, with topical imiquimod. With 4 bases removed from V and 2 bases from J, the gap between germline ends came to 11 bases. Germline CDR1 and CDR2: SNHLY and FYNNEI. This CDR3 has 14 amino acids. Note on this clone: Its antigen is not identified.

The clonotype originates from a man between 45 and 60 years old with glioma. This specimen consisted of PBMCs, obtained from a glioma patient whose treatment included an IDH1 peptide vaccine. This chain connects TRBV2 to TRBJ2-5; a weak D match, TRBD1 (5 bases). In nucleotides, the CDR3 is TGTGCCAGCAGTGGGCATAGGACACAAGAGACCCAGTACTTC. It is translated as CASSGHRTQETQYF.